A single sample gave rise to the 14 T cell receptor beta chains below, sequenced in a study of T-cell reconstitution after alpha-beta-depleted transplantation in children. The TCRbeta library incorporated unique molecular identifiers. Each CDR3 protein is one row after TCRdb ran MiXCR on the PCR reads. The data show about 47,000 distinct CDR3 sequences, with 52% seen just once and approximately 38% held by the top ten. Sequences were derived from peripheral blood, sampled before TCRalphabeta/CD19-depleted stem cell transplant. These receptors came from a boy less than two years old with SCID, due to receive a stem cell transplant.

This clonotype showed up many times. This rearrangement joins TRBV7-9 to TRBJ2-5, with D tentatively TRBD1 or TRBD2 (5 bases each). Germline values: CDR1 SEHNR, CDR2 FQNEAQ (reference sequence). Trimming stripped 5 bases from V and 5 bases from J, with 12 bases between. The CDR3 consists of 13 residues. CDR3 in DNA: TGTGCCAGCAGCGCCCGAGGGGACGAGACCCAGTACTTC. Translation gives CASSARGDETQYF.

This clonotype was seen only once. This sequence joins TRBV20-1 and TRBJ2-2, with D unclear. Germline V gene sequence: CDR1 DFQATT, CDR2 SNEGSKA (reference sequence). The ends were cut back, 3 bases at V and 7 bases at J, with 6 bases in the middle. The CDR3 loop spans 11 amino acids. Written as DNA, the CDR3 is TGCAGTGCTAGCGACGGCGGGGAGCTGTTTTTT. Translated, it gives CSASDGGELFF.

The chain combines TRBV29-1 with TRBJ1-4; the match to TRBD1 covers 7 bases. This CDR3 is built from 13 residues. V shed 6 bases, J shed 5 bases, and the junction held 6 bases outside the gene matches. Looked up from germline, CDR1 is SQVTM and CDR2 is ANQGSEA. The chain's CDR3 is CSVEETGNEKLFF. DNA of the CDR3: TGCAGCGTCGAGGAGACAGGGAATGAAAAACTGTTTTTT.

The J gene is TRBJ2-3, the V gene TRBV12-3 or TRBV12-4, with a weak D call TRBD1 (5 bases). The V end was cut by 0 bases, the J end by 1 base, with 5 bases between. CDR3 size: 14 residues. CDR3 DNA: TGTGCCAGCAGTTTAGCCAGGGGCACAGATACGCAGTATTTT. Its protein is CASSLARGTDTQYF.

This chain links TRBV6-4 with TRBJ2-3; 14 nucleotides align to TRBD2. J was trimmed by 4 bases and V by 3 bases; bases with no gene match: 3. The CDR3 has 16 amino acids. The germline gives CDR1 MRHNA, CDR2 SNTAGT. The CDR3 sequence: CASSEGTSGGADTQYF. In DNA, the CDR3 is TGTGCCAGCAGTGAAGGGACTAGCGGGGGTGCAGATACGCAGTATTTT.

This rearrangement joins TRBV20-1 to TRBJ2-5; D is perhaps TRBD2 (7 bases). The CDR3 extends over 14 amino acids. Trimming cost V 3 bases and J 4 bases, with 15 bases left between them. The germline CDR1 and CDR2 sequences are DFQATT and SNEGSKA (reference sequence). DNA of the CDR3: TGCAGTGCTAGGGACGGGGGGCAAGGAGAGACCCAGTACTTC. Translation: CSARDGGQGETQYF.

This clonotype has only a few counts. This chain uses TRBV20-1 with TRBJ2-7; 9 bases fit TRBD2. Germline assignment: CDR1 DFQATT and CDR2 SNEGSKA (reference sequence). The CDR3 loop spans 15 amino acids. The junction had 9 bases not matched to a gene; V was cut back by 0 bases and J by 6 bases. This chain's CDR3 is CSAREFSGGLSEQYF. DNA for the CDR3: TGCAGTGCTAGAGAGTTCAGCGGGGGGCTAAGCGAGCAGTACTTC.

V and J are TRBV19 and TRBJ2-1, with a tentative D call TRBD2 (6 bases). V was trimmed by 9 bases and J by 3 bases, leaving 9 bases between them. The V gene's germline CDR1 is LNHDA and CDR2 SQIVND (reference sequence). This CDR3 has 12 amino acids. CDR3 in DNA: TGTGCCAGCCAGGACTACTACAATGAGCAGTTCTTC. This encodes CASQDYYNEQFF.

V and J are TRBV20-1 and TRBJ1-3; D is ambiguous. This CDR3 comprises 15 residues. Looked up from germline, CDR1 is DFQATT and CDR2 is SNEGSKA (reference sequence). Trimming took off 0 bases at V and 0 bases at J, with 9 bases between the two ends. Here the CDR3 reads CSARDGQSSGNTIYF. The CDR3 DNA sequence: TGCAGTGCTAGAGATGGGCAGAGCTCTGGAAACACCATATATTTT.

This clonotype was seen a few times. This chain links TRBV11-3 with TRBJ1-1; D call uncertain. Germline V gene data show CDR1 as SGHNT and CDR2 as YENEEA. Trimming removed 1 base at V and 1 base at J, with 4 bases between. The CDR3 has 13 amino acids. The DNA of the CDR3 is TGTGCCAGCAGCTTAGGCGCGAACACTGAAGCTTTCTTT. Its protein product is CASSLGANTEAFF.

The chain links TRBV5-1 to TRBJ2-5; possible D gene TRBD1, 6 bases. The CDR3 is made up of 14 amino acids. Germline CDR1 is SGHRS and CDR2 is YFSETQ. Deletions cut 0 bases from V and 3 bases from J, with 9 bases between. Here the CDR3 reads CASSLGAGEETQYF. DNA for the CDR3: TGCGCCAGCAGCTTGGGGGCAGGGGAAGAGACCCAGTACTTC.

This chain links TRBV3-1 with TRBJ2-1; 9 bases map to TRBD2. Germline CDR1 is LGHDT and CDR2 is YNNKEL (reference sequence). J was trimmed by 3 bases and V by 0 bases; bases with no gene match: 9. This CDR3 is 18 amino acids long. The CDR3 region is CASSQDWPGAGGYNEQFF. The CDR3 bases are TGTGCCAGCAGCCAAGATTGGCCGGGAGCGGGGGGCTACAATGAGCAGTTCTTC.

V is TRBV3-1 and J is TRBJ2-3, with D possibly matching TRBD2 (6 bases). The CDR3 extends over 13 amino acids. In germline, CDR1 is LGHDT, CDR2 YNNKEL (reference sequence). Between the trimmed V and J ends, which lost 2 bases and 14 bases, there was a span of 17 bases. CDR3: CASSQSLGTEGYF. DNA for the CDR3: TGTGCCAGCAGCCAAAGTCTTGGGACTGAGGGGTATTTT.

The rearrangement links TRBV29-1 to TRBJ2-7, with D possibly being TRBD1 (6 bases). Trimming removed 3 bases at V and 6 bases at J, with 6 bases between. Germline V gene data show CDR1 as SQVTM and CDR2 as ANQGSEA. The CDR3 loop spans 10 amino acids. CDR3 residues: CSVEGAEQYF. In DNA form, the CDR3 reads TGCAGCGTTGAGGGGGCCGAGCAGTACTTC.